A single sample gave rise to the 3 T cell receptor beta chains below, sequenced in a study of blood T cell repertoires in COVID-19. TCRdb's table, derived via immunoSEQ multiplex PCR, lists solely in-frame clones and lacks some. This table holds around 230,000 clones, more than 85% found once. The sample taken for sequencing was peripheral blood. These receptors all stem from a man between 35 and 55 years old with acute or convalescent COVID-19.

This rearrangement joins TRBV1 to TRBJ2-1; TRBD2 is the table's D call and was not checked against the DNA. TRBV1 is classified as a pseudogene. The CDR3 covers 18 residues. The CDR3 loop reads CTSSQAPVREERGNEQFF. CDR3 DNA: TGCACCAGCAGCCAAGCCCCTGTGCGGGAGGAACGGGGCAATGAGCAGTTCTTC.

This clone was seen just once. J is TRBJ2-5 and V is TRBV5-6, with a weak D call TRBD2 (6 bases). Looked up from germline, CDR1 is SGHDT and CDR2 is YYEEEE. Trimming left V 3 bases short and J 5 bases short, with 14 bases between. The CDR3 spans 14 residues. The CDR3 DNA reads as TGTGCCAGCAGCTCCCCGAGGACTATGGAGACCCAGTACTTC. Protein product: CASSSPRTMETQYF.

The CDR3 loop is CASSSPGTGDREQFF. The CDR3 DNA is TGTGCCAGCAGTTCCCCCGGGACAGGGGACCGGGAGCAGTTCTTC. J is TRBJ2-1 and V is TRBV28; 10 bases map to TRBD1. V was pared by 4 bases and J by 10 bases, with 10 bases of the junction left unmatched. CDR3 length equals 15 residues. Germline V lookup: CDR1 MDHEN, CDR2 SYDVKM.